The 27 T cell receptor beta chains given below trace back to one sample, sequenced in a study of PD-1 blockade in classical Hodgkin lymphoma. In every patient, relapse followed autologous stem cell transplantation, while exposure to brentuximab vedotin differed. The method was immunoSEQ multiplex PCR; TCRdb's version includes in-frame clones alone and lacks a portion of them. The sample yields approximately 73,000 clones, approximately 94% seen once. The material was peripheral blood mononuclear cells (PBMCs), obtained at baseline. Receptors originate from a human donor with classical Hodgkin lymphoma.

This chain connects TRBV11-1 to TRBJ2-2; 7 bases are a match to TRBD2. J was trimmed by 6 bases and V by 4 bases; bases with no gene match: 11. CDR1 and CDR2 from the germline V gene are SGHAT and FQDESV (reference sequence). This CDR3 comprises 16 residues. CDR3 bases: TGTGCCAGCAGCTCCCCGGGGGGACTGACTCCCGGGGAGCTGTTTTTT. Its translation is CASSSPGGLTPGELFF.

This sequence joins TRBV19 and TRBJ1-1; 9 nucleotides line up with TRBD1. V lost 5 bases and J lost 4; bases outside the gene matches: 8. This CDR3 region has 15 residues. The germline V gene has CDR1 LNHDA and CDR2 SQIVND (reference sequence). CDR3 sequence: CASSLTTGGVTEAFF. CDR3 DNA: TGTGCCAGTAGTCTAACGACAGGGGGTGTCACTGAAGCTTTCTTT.

The chain recombines TRBV29-1 with TRBJ1-4, with TRBD1 matching over 9 bases. After removal of 7 bases from V and 10 bases from J, the junction contained 10 bases not matched to a gene. This CDR3 contains 13 residues. Germline CDR1 is SQVTM and CDR2 is ANQGSEA. DNA of the CDR3: TGCAGCGGATCGACAGGGGGATATGTAAAACTGTTTTTT. This sequence encodes CSGSTGGYVKLFF.

With regard to this clone: One junction end does not reproduce the germline sequence, and a read error may be involved. The rearrangement joins TRBV5-6 to TRBJ2-1; either TRBD1 or TRBD2 may fit D (5 bases each). This CDR3 has 10 amino acids. Germline values: CDR1 SGHDT, CDR2 YYEEEE. CDR3 nucleotides: TGTGCCAGCCCGGGACCTCATAGGGTCTTC. As protein: CASPGPHRVF.

The V and J genes are TRBV7-9 and TRBJ1-1, with 7 bases lining up with TRBD1. The junction had 10 bases not matched to a gene; V was cut back by 6 bases and J by 0 bases. Germline V CDR1 and CDR2: SEHNR, FQNEAQ (reference sequence). The CDR3 contains 16 residues. The CDR3 nucleotides are TGTGCCAGCAGACCCGGGGACAGTCCCATGAACACTGAAGCTTTCTTT. This sequence encodes CASRPGDSPMNTEAFF. Filled out from reference TRBV7-9 and TRBJ1-1, the complete variable domain reads DTGVSQNPRHKITKRGQNVTFRCDPISEHNRLYWYRQTLGQGPEFLTYFQNEAQLEKSRLLSDRFSAERPKGSFSTLEIQRTEQGDSAMYLCASRPGDSPMNTEAFFGQGTRLTVV.

The CDR3 is CASSLINIGQFF. The CDR3 coding sequence is TGTGCCAGCAGCTTAATCAATATAGGGCAGTTCTTC. The chain carries TRBV7-2 and TRBJ2-1; D gene ambiguous. The length of the CDR3 is 12 residues. The germline V gene encodes CDR1 SGHTA and CDR2 FQGNSA. V lost 2 bases and J 12 bases, leaving 11 bases between the germline ends.

This clone has a single count. The rearrangement joins TRBV9 to TRBJ1-4; D gene uncertain. CDR3 length equals 14 residues. Germline V gene data show CDR1 as SGDLS and CDR2 as YYNGEE. The ends were cut back, 3 bases at V and 3 bases at J, with 9 bases in the middle. The CDR3 loop reads CASSDGLANEKLFF. Here the CDR3 DNA reads TGTGCCAGCAGCGATGGCCTTGCTAATGAAAAACTGTTTTTT.

The chain couples TRBV6-1 to TRBJ2-7; 7 bases are shared with TRBD1. Unmatched junction bases numbered 11, after V lost 6 bases and J lost 6 bases. The germline V gene has CDR1 MNHNS and CDR2 SASEGT. CDR3 length: 14 residues. Written as DNA, the CDR3 is TGTGCCAGCAGCCTCACAGGGGTACAAGGCGAGCAGTACTTC. Protein: CASSLTGVQGEQYF.

The count of this clone is one. The rearrangement joins TRBV7-2 to TRBJ2-3; possible D gene TRBD2, 5 bases. The CDR3 contains 12 residues. From germline, CDR1 is SGHTA and CDR2 FQGNSA. Trimming cost V 5 bases and J 5 bases, with 8 bases left between them. CDR3 region: CASSGRGDTQYF. In DNA, the CDR3 is TGTGCCAGCAGCGGACGGGGAGATACGCAGTATTTT.

V usage is TRBV2 and J usage is TRBJ2-2; TRBD1 is a possible D gene (6 bases). V was cut by 6 bases and J by 5 bases, with 16 bases left in between. Germline V CDR1 and CDR2: SNHLY, FYNNEI. The CDR3 is made up of 15 amino acids. Here the CDR3 DNA reads TGTGCCAGCAGGGACCGGACAGCCGAGACCGGGGAGCTGTTTTTT. It is translated as CASRDRTAETGELFF.

The chain links TRBV29-1 to TRBJ2-7; D not certain. The CDR3 consists of 13 residues. Looked up from germline, CDR1 is SQVTM and CDR2 is ANQGSEA. V dropped 5 bases and J dropped 2 bases, with 13 bases sitting between them. The CDR3 loop reads CSVRADWAYEQYF. The CDR3, as DNA: TGCAGCGTTCGTGCAGATTGGGCCTACGAGCAGTACTTC.

The count of this clone is one. The V call is TRBV13, the J call TRBJ1-3; unclear D gene. From germline, CDR1 is PRHDT and CDR2 FYEKMQ (reference sequence). V lost 1 base and J 4 bases, leaving 8 bases between the germline ends. CDR3 size: 14 residues. The CDR3 nucleotides read TGTGCCAGCAGCTTAGAAGGCGGAGGAAACACCATATATTTT. It translates to CASSLEGGGNTIYF.

The J gene is TRBJ2-5, the V gene TRBV9, with 12 bases identical to TRBD2. The CDR3 runs to 18 residues. The ends lost 0 bases at V and 5 bases at J; junction bases unmatched: 11. CDR1 is SGDLS and CDR2 is YYNGEE in the germline V gene. The CDR3 here is CASSVGRRLAGEGETQYF. As DNA, the CDR3 is TGTGCCAGCAGCGTAGGCCGAAGACTAGCGGGGGAAGGGGAGACCCAGTACTTC.

The CDR3 spells CASTQLAGAINEQFF. DNA for the CDR3: TGTGCCAGCACACAACTAGCGGGGGCCATCAATGAGCAGTTCTTC. The genes are TRBV6-1 and TRBJ2-1; 11 positions agree with TRBD2. This CDR3 has 15 amino acids. Trimming at V came to 7 bases and at J to 6 bases, leaving 8 bases not matched to a gene. CDR1 is MNHNS, CDR2 SASEGT, per germline.

The chain couples TRBV6-5 to TRBJ1-6; TRBD1 is a possible D gene (5 bases). The V end was cut by 5 bases, the J end by 4 bases, with 9 bases between. This CDR3 is 14 amino acids long. Germline-derived CDR1 and CDR2 are MNHEY and SVGAGI. DNA of the CDR3: TGTGCCAGCAGTCCAGGGCCTTATAATTCACCCCTCCACTTT. Its translation is CASSPGPYNSPLHF.

The chain employs TRBV4-2 and TRBJ1-2; 9 bases are a match to TRBD1. The germline V gene encodes CDR1 LGHNA and CDR2 YNFKEQ. V dropped 4 bases and J dropped 8; count of bases not matched to a gene: 17. There are 17 residues in the CDR3. This CDR3 reads CASSPNGQGRTVGGYTF. The CDR3 bases are TGTGCCAGCAGCCCAAACGGACAGGGGCGAACTGTTGGGGGCTACACCTTC.

This chain joins TRBV5-6 and TRBJ1-1, with D unresolved. Germline CDR1 reads SGHDT; CDR2 reads YYEEEE. V shed 4 bases and J shed 0 bases, with 13 bases lying between them. The CDR3 runs 15 residues. CDR3 protein: CASSLTFPLNTEAFF. DNA for the CDR3: TGTGCCAGCAGCCTCACCTTTCCCCTGAACACTGAAGCTTTCTTT. Full variable domain (missing parts from reference TRBV5-6 and TRBJ1-1): DAGVTQSPTHLIKTRGQQVTLRCSPKSGHDTVSWYQQALGQGPQFIFQYYEEEERQRGNFPDRFSGHQFPNYSSELNVNALLLGDSALYLCASSLTFPLNTEAFFGQGTRLTVV.

The rearrangement links TRBV6-6 to TRBJ2-7; TRBD1 might be the D (6 bases). V lost 6 bases, J lost 3 bases, and 12 bases lay in between. The CDR3 contains 13 residues. CDR1 MNHNY and CDR2 SVGAGI come from the germline V gene (reference sequence). CDR3 in DNA: TGTGCCAGCAGCAAGGGACACCACTACGAGCAGTACTTC. It specifies CASSKGHHYEQYF.

This sequence joins TRBV30 and TRBJ1-2; D remains unclear. CDR3 length equals 10 residues. Trimming pared 5 bases from V and 4 bases from J, leaving 5 bases between. In germline, CDR1 is GTSNPN, CDR2 SVGIG (reference sequence). In nucleotides, the CDR3 is TGTGCCTGGGACGCCTATGGCTACACCTTC. Translating it yields CAWDAYGYTF.

V gene TRBV5-1 combines with J gene TRBJ2-2; D is unclear. V was clipped by 5 bases and J by 0 bases, with 8 bases between them. The germline V gene encodes CDR1 SGHRS and CDR2 YFSETQ. This CDR3 comprises 14 residues. This CDR3 is CASSRSTNTGELFF. DNA of the CDR3: TGCGCCAGCAGTCGCTCGACGAACACCGGGGAGCTGTTTTTT.

The gene calls are TRBV7-6 and TRBJ1-2, with TRBD1 as a possible D gene (5 bases). The germline gives CDR1 SGHVS, CDR2 FNYEAQ. CDR3 length: 13 residues. Trimming shortened V by 5 bases and J by 8 bases, and 15 bases separated the two germline ends. Here the CDR3 DNA reads TGTGCCAGCAGCCCTACTACCGGGGGGGGCTACACCTTC. Its protein is CASSPTTGGGYTF.

The chain joins TRBV19 to TRBJ1-1; D is uncertain. The germline CDR1 and CDR2 sequences are LNHDA and SQIVND (reference sequence). The CDR3 length is 15 residues. V lost 2 bases to trimming and J lost 0 bases, with 10 bases between them. In DNA, the CDR3 is TGTGCCAGTAGTATATCCGAGAGCCTGAACACTGAAGCTTTCTTT. Residues: CASSISESLNTEAFF.

The chain recombines TRBV5-1 with TRBJ2-1; 12 positions match TRBD2. Per the germline V gene, CDR1 is SGHRS and CDR2 is YFSETQ. CDR3 size: 15 residues. Trimming took 4 bases from V and 5 from J; bases not matched to a gene: 4. CDR3 nucleotides: TGCGCCAGCAGCCGAACTAGCGGGAGGAACAATGAGCAGTTCTTC. It yields the protein CASSRTSGRNNEQFF.

This clone is deemed medium-sized. The chain employs TRBV27 and TRBJ2-5, with a tentative D call TRBD2 (6 bases). The CDR3 runs to 13 residues. Looked up from germline, CDR1 is MNHEY and CDR2 is SMNVEV (reference sequence). Trimming cost V 8 bases and J 2 bases, with 12 bases left between them. CDR3 DNA sequence: TGTGCCAGCGGAAGGAGGGTTCAAGAGACCCAGTACTTC. This sequence encodes CASGRRVQETQYF.

In its sample, this clone was seen a few times. The chain links TRBV7-2 to TRBJ2-3; 10 bases match TRBD2. CDR1 and CDR2 from the germline V gene are SGHTA and FQGNSA. CDR3 length: 18 amino acids. V was pared by 1 base and J by 4 bases, with 11 bases of the junction left unmatched. The CDR3 bases are TGTGCCAGCAGCTTAGACGTGGCTAGCGGGAGCTTATCAGATACGCAGTATTTT. Translation: CASSLDVASGSLSDTQYF.

This sequence joins TRBV27 and TRBJ2-7; 7 bases fit TRBD2. CDR1 and CDR2 from the germline V gene are MNHEY and SMNVEV (reference sequence). The trim removed 4 bases at V and 3 bases at J, leaving 9 bases unmatched. The CDR3 contains 15 residues. The CDR3 region has the DNA TGTGCCAGCAGTTCCCTCCTAGCGGCGAACTACGAGCAGTACTTC. It codes for CASSSLLAANYEQYF.

The rearrangement uses TRBV6-5 and TRBJ2-3, with D perhaps TRBD2 (6 bases). Germline values: CDR1 MNHEY, CDR2 SVGAGI. The CDR3 consists of 15 residues. V lost 6 bases and J 0 bases, leaving 13 bases between the germline ends. The CDR3 DNA sequence: TGTGCCAGCAGCGCCTGGGGGACTAGCACAGATACGCAGTATTTT. Its translation is CASSAWGTSTDTQYF.